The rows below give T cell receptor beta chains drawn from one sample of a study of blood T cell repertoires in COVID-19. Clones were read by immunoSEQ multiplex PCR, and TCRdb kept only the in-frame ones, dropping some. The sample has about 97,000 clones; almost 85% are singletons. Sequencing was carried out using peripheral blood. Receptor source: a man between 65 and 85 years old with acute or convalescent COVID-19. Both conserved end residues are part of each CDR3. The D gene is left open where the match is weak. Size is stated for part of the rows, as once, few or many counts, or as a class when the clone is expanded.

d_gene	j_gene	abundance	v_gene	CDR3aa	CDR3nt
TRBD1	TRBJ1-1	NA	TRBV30	CAWSVDRAGAFF	TGTGCCTGGAGTGTTGACAGGGCAGGGGCTTTCTTT
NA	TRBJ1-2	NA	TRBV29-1	CSVEGGHGGYTF	TGCAGCGTTGAGGGAGGGCATGGTGGCTACACCTTC
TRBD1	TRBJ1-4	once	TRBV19	CASRSRNRGTNEKLFF	TGTGCCAGTAGATCGCGAAACAGGGGAACTAATGAAAAACTGTTTTTT
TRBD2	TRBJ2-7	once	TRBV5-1	CASSRDGGATYEQYF	TGCGCCAGCAGCCGTGACGGGGGGGCAACCTACGAGCAGTACTTC
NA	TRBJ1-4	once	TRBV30	CAWSQGLANEKLFF	TGTGCCTGGAGCCAGGGCTTGGCTAATGAAAAACTGTTTTTT
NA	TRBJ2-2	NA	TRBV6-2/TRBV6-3	CASSNSGVWRNTGELFF	TGTGCCAGCAGCAACTCGGGAGTATGGAGGAACACCGGGGAGCTGTTTTTT
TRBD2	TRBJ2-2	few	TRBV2	CASNWGGNTGELFF	TGTGCCAGCAACTGGGGGGGAAACACCGGGGAGCTGTTTTTT
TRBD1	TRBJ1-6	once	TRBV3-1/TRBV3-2	CASSQGLQGSNSPLHF	TGTGCCAGCAGCCAAGGTTTACAGGGGAGTAATTCACCCCTCCACTTT
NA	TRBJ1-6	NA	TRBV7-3	CASSLGAATNSPLHF	TGTGCCAGCAGCTTAGGGGCAGCCACTAATTCACCCCTCCACTTT
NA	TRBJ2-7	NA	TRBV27	CASSLKLSYEQYF	TGTGCCAGCAGTTTAAAGCTCTCCTACGAGCAGTACTTC
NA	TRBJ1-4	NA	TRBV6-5	CASSYFSQGSGEKLFF	TGTGCCAGCAGTTACTTTAGCCAGGGTTCCGGTGAAAAACTGTTTTTT
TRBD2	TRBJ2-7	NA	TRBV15	CATSRGSRLAGTSYEQYF	TGTGCCACCAGCAGGGGGAGCCGACTAGCGGGTACTTCCTACGAGCAGTACTTC
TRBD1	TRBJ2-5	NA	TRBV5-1	CASSTGQGQETQYF	TGCGCCAGCAGCACGGGACAGGGCCAAGAGACCCAGTACTTC
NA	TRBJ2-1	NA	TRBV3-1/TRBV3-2	CASSFNRVYNEQFF	TGTGCCAGCAGCTTCAACAGGGTCTACAATGAGCAGTTCTTC
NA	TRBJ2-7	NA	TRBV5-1	CASRSGIQGSYEQYF	TGCGCCAGCCGGTCAGGGATCCAGGGCTCCTACGAGCAGTACTTC
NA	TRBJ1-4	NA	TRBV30	CAWSWGSGRGEKLFF	TGTGCCTGGAGTTGGGGGAGTGGGCGGGGTGAAAAACTGTTTTTT
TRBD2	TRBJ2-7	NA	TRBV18	CASSPPGLAGWGNEQYF	TGTGCCAGCTCACCTCCGGGACTAGCGGGATGGGGCAACGAGCAGTACTTC
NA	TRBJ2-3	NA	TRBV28	CASSLQGGSTDTQYF	TGTGCCAGCAGTTTACAAGGCGGGAGCACAGATACGCAGTATTTT
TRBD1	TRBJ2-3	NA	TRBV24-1	CATSRDRRLKTSTDTQYF	TGTGCCACCAGCCGGGACAGGCGATTAAAGACTAGCACAGATACGCAGTATTTT
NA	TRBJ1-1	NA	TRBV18	CASSPSGTEAFF	TGTGCCAGCTCACCTAGCGGCACTGAAGCTTTCTTT
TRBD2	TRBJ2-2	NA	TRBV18	CASSSAGGPPGELFF	TGTGCCAGCTCATCGGCGGGAGGGCCTCCCGGGGAGCTGTTTTTT
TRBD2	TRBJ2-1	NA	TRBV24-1	CATGASGYNEQFF	TGTGCCACCGGGGCTAGCGGTTACAATGAGCAGTTCTTC
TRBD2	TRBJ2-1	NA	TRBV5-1	CASSRPSGRSYNEQFF	TGCGCCAGCAGCCGGCCTAGCGGGAGGTCCTACAATGAGCAGTTCTTC
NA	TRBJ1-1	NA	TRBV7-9	CASSLIQANTEAFF	TGTGCCAGCAGCTTAATACAGGCAAACACTGAAGCTTTCTTT
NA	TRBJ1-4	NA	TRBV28	CASRTVATNEKLFF	TGTGCCAGCAGGACAGTCGCAACTAATGAAAAACTGTTTTTT
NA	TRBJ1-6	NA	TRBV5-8	CASSLNSRGYNSPLHF	TGTGCCAGCAGCTTGAACTCCAGGGGATATAATTCACCCCTCCACTTT
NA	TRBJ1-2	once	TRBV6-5	CASGSGIYGYTF	TGTGCCAGCGGATCAGGGATCTATGGCTACACCTTC
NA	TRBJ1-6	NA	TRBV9	CASSPRGGANNSPLHF	TGTGCCAGCAGCCCCCGAGGAGGCGCTAATAATTCTCCCCTCCACTTT
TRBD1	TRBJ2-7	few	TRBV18	CASSLGQPNYEQYF	TGTGCCAGCTCCCTGGGACAGCCGAACTACGAGCAGTACTTC
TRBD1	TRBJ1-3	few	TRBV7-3	CASSLGQGGNTIYF	TGTGCCAGCAGCCTGGGACAGGGTGGAAACACCATATATTTT
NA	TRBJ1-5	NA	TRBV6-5	CASRQGLSQPQHF	TGTGCCAGCAGACAGGGTCTAAGTCAGCCCCAGCATTTT
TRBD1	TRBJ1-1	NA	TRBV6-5	CASSYSIAQGVTEAFF	TGTGCCAGCAGTTACTCCATCGCACAGGGGGTCACTGAAGCTTTCTTT
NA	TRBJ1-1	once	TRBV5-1	CASSLTHTANTEAFF	TGCGCCAGCAGCTTGACCCACACAGCGAACACTGAAGCTTTCTTT
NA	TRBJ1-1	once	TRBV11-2	CASSLGAQTEAFF	TGTGCCAGCAGCTTGGGGGCGCAGACTGAAGCTTTCTTT
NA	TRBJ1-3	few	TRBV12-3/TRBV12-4	CASSSGSGNTIYF	TGTGCCAGCAGTTCGGGATCTGGAAACACCATATATTTT